Below, 10 T cell receptor beta chains from the same sample are listed, as sequenced in a study of blood T cell repertoires in COVID-19 (TCRdb year 2020). To prepare the library, the immunoSEQ multiplex PCR assay was applied. TCRdb carries this immuneACCESS record with in-frame sequences only. Its versions omit some clonotypes, under half of them owing to an unresolved V gene in the studies checked, with the rest unexplained. The sample records 150,000 to 200,000 clones, around 84% of which are singletons. The top ten hold approximately 18% of the sample. The specimen sequenced was peripheral blood. The receptors shown here come from a woman at least 80 years old with acute or convalescent COVID-19.

Comments on this clone: The same CDR3 is also encoded by other DNA sequences in this sample. The chain is built from TRBV7-6 and TRBJ2-6; 7 nucleotides align to TRBD1. The germline V gene has CDR1 SGHVS and CDR2 FNYEAQ. The CDR3 loop spans 16 amino acids. V shed 6 bases and J 7 bases; nucleotides not matched to a gene: 12. The CDR3 spells CASRSLDRNGANVLTF. The CDR3 region has the DNA TGTGCCAGCAGGTCCCTGGACAGGAATGGAGCCAACGTCCTGACTTTC.

The chain links TRBV5-4 to TRBJ2-3; 8 bases are a match to TRBD2. Germline loops: CDR1 SGHNT, CDR2 YYREEE (reference sequence). The J segment lost 4 bases and the V segment lost 2 bases, leaving 6 bases of the junction unmatched. The CDR3 totals 15 residues. The chain's CDR3 is CASSLLAEPADTQYF. CDR3 DNA: TGTGCCAGCAGCTTACTAGCGGAGCCGGCAGATACGCAGTATTTT.

The J gene is TRBJ2-7, the V gene TRBV19; the D gene is possibly TRBD1 (5 bases). The CDR3 spans 14 residues. Trimming pared 7 bases from V and 0 bases from J, leaving 13 bases between. Looked up from germline, CDR1 is LNHDA and CDR2 is SQIVND (reference sequence). CDR3 nucleotides: TGTGCCAGTAAACCCAGGGCGGACTCCTACGAGCAGTACTTC. Translated: CASKPRADSYEQYF.

This CDR3 is CASSSDRGKTDTQYF. The CDR3 coding sequence is TGTGCCAGCAGCTCCGACAGGGGAAAGACAGATACGCAGTATTTT. The genes are TRBV11-2 and TRBJ2-3; TRBD1 matches at 8 bases. This CDR3 is 15 amino acids long. J gave up 3 bases and V 4 bases, and 6 bases lay outside the gene matches. Germline values: CDR1 SGHAT, CDR2 FQNNGV.

The chain recombines TRBV15 with TRBJ1-2, with 9 positions matching TRBD1. With V trimmed by 0 bases and J by 8 bases, 4 bases remained unmatched. The CDR3 is made up of 14 amino acids. The germline V gene has CDR1 LNHNV and CDR2 YYDKDF (reference sequence). The chain's CDR3 is CATSRDGTGRGYTF. CDR3 nucleotide sequence: TGTGCCACCAGCAGAGATGGGACAGGGAGGGGCTACACCTTC.

The CDR3: CASSPLAGGTDTQYF. Here the CDR3 DNA reads TGTGCCAGCTCACCATTGGCGGGAGGCACAGATACGCAGTATTTT. V gene TRBV18 combines with J gene TRBJ2-3; 7 bases agree with TRBD2. The V and J ends lost 2 bases and 1 base, in that order; junction bases with no gene match: 3. Germline V gene lookup returns CDR1 KGHSH and CDR2 LQKENI. The CDR3 runs to 15 residues. Using reference TRBV18 and TRBJ2-3 for the parts outside the CDR3, the full variable domain is NAGVMQNPRHLVRRRGQEARLRCSPMKGHSHVYWYRQLPEEGLKFMVYLQKENIIDESGMPKERFSAEFPKEGPSILRIQQVVRGDSAAYFCASSPLAGGTDTQYFGPGTRLTVL.

The chain uses TRBV7-9 and TRBJ2-3, with 7 bases lining up with TRBD2. CDR1 is SEHNR and CDR2 is FQNEAQ in the germline V gene (reference sequence). The CDR3 has 15 amino acids. The V and J ends lost 5 bases and 1 base, in that order; junction bases with no gene match: 6. The CDR3 DNA follows: TGTGCCAGCAGCCCGCGGGGGAAGGGCACAGATACGCAGTATTTT. This codes for CASSPRGKGTDTQYF.

The chain links TRBV18 to TRBJ2-5; D is perhaps TRBD1 (6 bases). CDR1 and CDR2 from the germline V gene are KGHSH and LQKENI. V lost 1 base, J lost 5 bases, and 14 bases lay in between. The CDR3 extends over 15 amino acids. The CDR3 here is CASSPQGQLGETQYF. The CDR3, as DNA: TGTGCCAGCTCACCACAGGGACAACTGGGGGAGACCCAGTACTTC.

This chain's CDR3 is CASSIAGEEETQYF. In DNA, the CDR3 is TGCGCCAGCAGTATAGCGGGGGAAGAAGAGACCCAGTACTTC. The chain carries TRBV4-1 and TRBJ2-5; TRBD2 matches at 9 bases. The germline gives CDR1 MGHRA, CDR2 YSYEKL. Losses at the gene ends were 6 bases for V and 3 bases for J; bases not matched to a gene: 5. This CDR3 comprises 14 residues.

This chain links TRBV11-3 with TRBJ1-6; possible D gene TRBD1, 6 bases. CDR1 SGHNT and CDR2 YENEEA come from the germline V gene. Deletions cut 4 bases from V and 9 bases from J, with 25 bases between. The CDR3 is 18 amino acids. In DNA form, the CDR3 reads TGTGCCAGCAGCTCCCCCCGGATAATAGGAGGGGGGGGTTCACCCCTCCACTTT. Encoded protein: CASSSPRIIGGGGSPLHF.